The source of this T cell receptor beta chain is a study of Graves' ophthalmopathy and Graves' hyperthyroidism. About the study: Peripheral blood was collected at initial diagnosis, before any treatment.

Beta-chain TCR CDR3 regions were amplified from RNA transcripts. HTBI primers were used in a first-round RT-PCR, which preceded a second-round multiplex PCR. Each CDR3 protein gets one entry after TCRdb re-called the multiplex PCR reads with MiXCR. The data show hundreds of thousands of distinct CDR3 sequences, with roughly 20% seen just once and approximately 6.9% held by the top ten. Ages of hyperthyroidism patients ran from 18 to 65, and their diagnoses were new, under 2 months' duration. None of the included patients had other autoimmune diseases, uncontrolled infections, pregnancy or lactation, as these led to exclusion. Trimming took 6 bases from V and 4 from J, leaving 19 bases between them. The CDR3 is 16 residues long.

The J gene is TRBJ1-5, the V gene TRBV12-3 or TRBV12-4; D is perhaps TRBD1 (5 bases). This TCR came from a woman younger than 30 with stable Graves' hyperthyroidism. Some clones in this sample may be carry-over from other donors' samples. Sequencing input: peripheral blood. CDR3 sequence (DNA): TGTGCCAGCAGCCACAGTTATTCGACAGCGAATCAGCCCCAGCATTTT. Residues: CASSHSYSTANQPQHF.